One T cell receptor (beta chain) is described in this entry. The sample belongs to a study of blood T cell repertoires in COVID-19. Some clones are missing from TCRdb's copy, which holds only in-frame ones; the method was immunoSEQ multiplex PCR. Here the sample spans 250,000 to 350,000 clones, around 85% being singletons. The germline CDR1 and CDR2 sequences are SGHTA and FQGNSA. With 4 bases removed from V and 4 bases from J, the gap between germline ends came to 15 bases. The CDR3 is 15 residues long. The chain has TRBV7-2 and TRBJ2-3; no reliable D call. Sequences were obtained from peripheral blood. The source of this sequence is a human donor with COVID-19, enrolled during active disease. The donor label of this sample is uncertain. The CDR3 region has the DNA TGTGCCAGCAGCTCACCTACCACGAGCGCAGATACGCAGTATTTT. Its translation is CASSSPTTSADTQYF.